Each of the 24 T cell receptor beta chains below was sequenced from the same sample in a study of blood T cell repertoires in COVID-19. Measured with immunoSEQ multiplex PCR; TCRdb has only the in-frame clones, and not every one. This table holds around 280,000 clones, about 83% found once. The specimen sequenced was PBMCs or T cells enriched from blood (not recorded which). The receptors originated from a woman aged 40 to 50 who had recovered from COVID-19.

The J gene is TRBJ2-2, the V gene TRBV18, with a possible D match to TRBD1 (5 bases). The CDR3 is made up of 15 amino acids. Germline CDR1 reads KGHSH; CDR2 reads LQKENI. V was clipped by 10 bases and J by 0 bases, with 15 bases between them. CDR3 protein: CATSSSRANTGELFF. CDR3 coding DNA: TGTGCCACTTCCTCGTCCAGGGCGAACACCGGGGAGCTGTTTTTT.

The chain combines TRBV5-1 with TRBJ2-7; TRBD2 agrees at 7 bases. The germline gives CDR1 SGHRS, CDR2 YFSETQ. The CDR3 loop spans 15 amino acids. J was trimmed by 3 bases and V by 4 bases; bases with no gene match: 10. CDR3 protein: CASSPQAGTGYEQYF. The CDR3 DNA reads as TGCGCCAGCAGCCCCCAAGCGGGGACTGGCTACGAGCAGTACTTC.

The rearrangement uses TRBV11-2 and TRBJ2-3; no reliable D call. V lost 7 bases to trimming and J lost 6 bases, with 11 bases between them. Looked up from germline, CDR1 is SGHAT and CDR2 is FQNNGV. The CDR3 covers 12 residues. In DNA form, the CDR3 reads TGTGCCAGCACTCCTCGTTCGGATACGCAGTATTTT. Its protein is CASTPRSDTQYF.

The gene calls are TRBV11-2 and TRBJ2-7; 9 nucleotides match TRBD2. CDR1 is SGHAT, CDR2 FQNNGV, per germline. The CDR3 is made up of 15 amino acids. V was clipped by 5 bases and J by 4 bases; unmatched bases: 9. CDR3 nucleotides: TGTGCCAGCAGCAAGGGACTAGCCAGACTTTACGAGCAGTACTTC. Translating it yields CASSKGLARLYEQYF.

Here the CDR3 reads CASSSRQGTDTQYF. The CDR3 DNA follows: TGTGCCAGCAGCTCCCGACAGGGCACAGATACGCAGTATTTT. The chain links TRBV7-2 to TRBJ2-3, with D perhaps TRBD1 (6 bases). Germline loops: CDR1 SGHTA, CDR2 FQGNSA. The ends were cut back, 4 bases at V and 1 base at J, with 9 bases in the middle. The CDR3 covers 14 residues.

The J gene is TRBJ1-5, the V gene TRBV7-2; D remains ambiguous. There are 14 residues in the CDR3. Per germline, CDR1 SGHTA and CDR2 FQGNSA. The V end was cut by 2 bases, the J end by 0 bases, with 5 bases between. The chain's CDR3 is CASSLRYSNQPQHF. The CDR3 DNA reads as TGTGCCAGCAGCTTACGGTATAGCAATCAGCCCCAGCATTTT.

This sequence joins TRBV7-2 and TRBJ1-5; the D gene is possibly TRBD1 (5 bases). V lost 2 bases and J lost 7, with 12 bases in between. The germline V gene has CDR1 SGHTA and CDR2 FQGNSA. The CDR3 extends over 14 amino acids. CDR3 amino acids: CASSLLGEVQPQHF. CDR3 nucleotides: TGTGCCAGCAGCTTACTGGGGGAGGTACAGCCCCAGCATTTT.

The V and J genes are TRBV6-5 and TRBJ1-2; TRBD1 matches at 7 bases. Germline V gene sequence: CDR1 MNHEY, CDR2 SVGAGI. This CDR3 has 14 residues. Trimming cost V 4 bases and J 8 bases; bases outside gene matches: 10. The DNA for the CDR3 is TGTGCCAGCAGTTTAGATACAGGGGCGGGAGGCTACACCTTC. Protein product: CASSLDTGAGGYTF.

The rearrangement joins TRBV24-1 to TRBJ2-5, with a tentative D call TRBD2 (6 bases). Trimming took off 0 bases at V and 3 bases at J, with 10 bases between the two ends. The CDR3 is 15 amino acids. From germline, CDR1 is KGHDR and CDR2 SFDVKD. The CDR3 coding sequence is TGTGCCACCAGTGATTTGACGGGACTCAAAGAGACCCAGTACTTC. It specifies CATSDLTGLKETQYF.

The chain recombines TRBV18 with TRBJ2-7; possibly TRBD1 for D (7 bases). Looked up from germline, CDR1 is KGHSH and CDR2 is LQKENI. With 2 bases removed from V and 6 bases from J, the gap between germline ends came to 17 bases. This CDR3 has 15 residues. CDR3 nucleotide sequence: TGTGCCAGCTCACCAGGTCACAGGGGAGGCTCCGAGCAGTACTTC. Translated: CASSPGHRGGSEQYF.

In this sample, this clone turned up once. The genes are TRBV10-3 and TRBJ2-7, with a tentative D call TRBD2 (6 bases). Trimming pared 10 bases from V and 5 bases from J, leaving 18 bases between. Germline CDR1 and CDR2: ENHRY and SYGVKD. The CDR3 has 13 amino acids. CDR3 sequence reads: CATRPSGGDEQYF. CDR3 DNA sequence: TGTGCCACCCGGCCTTCCGGAGGGGACGAGCAGTACTTC.

This chain joins TRBV27 and TRBJ1-4, with a possible D match to TRBD1 (6 bases). This CDR3 has 16 amino acids. Trimming pared 2 bases from V and 7 bases from J, leaving 17 bases between. CDR1 and CDR2 (germline): MNHEY, SMNVEV (reference sequence). DNA of the CDR3: TGTGCCAGCAGTTTAGCCAGGGGCACTATTAGTGAAAAACTGTTTTTT. This sequence encodes CASSLARGTISEKLFF.

CDR3 in DNA: TGTGCCAGCAGTGAAATGACAACTGGAAACACCATATATTTT. Translation gives CASSEMTTGNTIYF. The V gene is TRBV25-1, the J gene TRBJ1-3; no clear D. This CDR3 is 14 amino acids long. V was shortened by 2 bases and J by 2 bases, with 7 bases between the two germline ends. Germline CDR1 and CDR2: MGHDK and SYGVNS.

J is TRBJ2-7 and V is TRBV5-4; the match to TRBD2 covers 7 bases. Germline V gene lookup returns CDR1 SGHNT and CDR2 YYREEE (reference sequence). V trimming: 0 bases; J trimming: 4 bases; junction bases outside the gene matches: 4. This CDR3 is 14 amino acids long. The CDR3 DNA reads as TGTGCCAGCAGCTTGGGCGGGAGTACGTACGAGCAGTACTTC. The encoded protein is CASSLGGSTYEQYF.

The chain has TRBV28 and TRBJ1-1; possibly TRBD1 for D (6 bases). Germline CDR1 reads MDHEN; CDR2 reads SYDVKM. V gave up 1 base and J gave up 8 bases, with 8 bases separating them. The CDR3 length is 12 residues. CDR3 DNA: TGTGCCAGCAGTTTATACAGGGTAGAAGCTTTCTTT. Its protein is CASSLYRVEAFF.

V is TRBV25-1 and J is TRBJ2-7, with 10 bases matching TRBD1. Per germline, CDR1 MGHDK and CDR2 SYGVNS. There are 14 residues in the CDR3. V shed 5 bases, J shed 2 bases, and the junction held 3 bases outside the gene matches. The CDR3 bases are TGTGCCAGCAGTAGGGGACAGGGGACCTACGAGCAGTACTTC. As protein: CASSRGQGTYEQYF.

The genes are TRBV6-5 and TRBJ1-2; a possible D gene is TRBD1 (5 bases). CDR3 size: 13 residues. V was pared by 6 bases and J by 6 bases, with 14 bases between. Germline assignment: CDR1 MNHEY and CDR2 SVGAGI. Written as DNA, the CDR3 is TGTGCCAGCAGGTCCCCCCCAGGGAATGGCTACACCTTC. The encoded protein is CASRSPPGNGYTF.

This chain links TRBV3-1 (or the pseudogene TRBV3-2) with TRBJ1-1; a possible D gene is TRBD1 (6 bases). Germline assignment: CDR1 LGHDT and CDR2 YNNKEL (reference sequence). Trimming stripped 3 bases from V and 1 base from J, with 9 bases between. CDR3 size: 14 residues. The CDR3 nucleotides are TGTGCCAGCAGCCAGTACAGGGAGAACACTGAAGCTTTCTTT. It codes for CASSQYRENTEAFF.

The chain recombines TRBV4-2 with TRBJ1-4, with 10 bases lining up with TRBD1. Germline trimming cut 0 bases from V and 6 bases from J; bases unmatched to any gene: 1. Germline V gene data show CDR1 as LGHNA and CDR2 as YNFKEQ. CDR3 size: 15 residues. For the CDR3, the DNA is TGTGCCAGCAGCCAAGATGGGACAGGGGATGAAAAACTGTTTTTT. This translates into CASSQDGTGDEKLFF.

V gene TRBV30 combines with J gene TRBJ1-2, with TRBD1 matching 8 bases. This CDR3 is 14 amino acids long. V dropped 3 bases and J dropped 5; count of bases not matched to a gene: 8. Germline CDR1 GTSNPN, CDR2 SVGIG (reference sequence). The DNA for the CDR3 is TGTGCCTGGAGCGGAAACAGGGGGACATATGGCTACACCTTC. This encodes CAWSGNRGTYGYTF.

V usage is TRBV28 and J usage is TRBJ1-2, with 8 bases aligning to TRBD1. Unmatched junction bases numbered 9, after V lost 8 bases and J lost 4 bases. The CDR3 extends over 14 amino acids. Germline lookup yields CDR1 MDHEN and CDR2 SYDVKM. The CDR3 DNA sequence: TGTGCCAGCGGCATACCGGGACAGGTCTATGGCTACACCTTC. This codes for CASGIPGQVYGYTF.

This clone was counted once. Other DNA sequences in the same sample also yield this CDR3. The chain joins TRBV29-1 to TRBJ2-7; tentatively, D is TRBD2 (5 bases). The CDR3 extends over 15 amino acids. Germline lookup yields CDR1 SQVTM and CDR2 ANQGSEA. CDR3 DNA: TGCAGTGGCAGGATTCGGAGGTCGAGCTCCTACGAGCAGTACTTC. Protein: CSGRIRRSSSYEQYF.

V usage is TRBV2 and J usage is TRBJ2-1, with 11 bases identical to TRBD2. CDR1 SNHLY and CDR2 FYNNEI come from the germline V gene. The CDR3 has 14 amino acids. V was pared by 8 bases and J by 3 bases, with 3 bases of the junction left unmatched. The CDR3 DNA reads TGTGCCAGCCGGACTAGCGGGTTCTACAATGAGCAGTTCTTC. Translation: CASRTSGFYNEQFF.

The rearrangement links TRBV7-3 to TRBJ2-7; D is unresolved. This CDR3 comprises 8 residues. Germline-derived CDR1 and CDR2 are SGHTA and FQGTGA. CDR3 region: CGVYEQYF. The CDR3 DNA reads as TGTGGAGTCTACGAGCAGTACTTC.